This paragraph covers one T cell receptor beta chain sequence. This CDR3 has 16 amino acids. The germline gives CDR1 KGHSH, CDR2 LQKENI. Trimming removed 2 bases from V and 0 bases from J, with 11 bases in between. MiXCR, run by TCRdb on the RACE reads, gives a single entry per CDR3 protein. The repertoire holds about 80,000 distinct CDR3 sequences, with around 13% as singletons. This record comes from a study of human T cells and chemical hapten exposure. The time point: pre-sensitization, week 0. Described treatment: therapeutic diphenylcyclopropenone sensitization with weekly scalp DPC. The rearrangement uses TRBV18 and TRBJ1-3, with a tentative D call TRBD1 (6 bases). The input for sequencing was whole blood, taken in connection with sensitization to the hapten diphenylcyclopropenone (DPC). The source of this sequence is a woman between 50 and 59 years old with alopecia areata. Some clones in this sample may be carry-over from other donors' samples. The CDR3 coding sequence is TGTGCCAGCTCACCAAGACTACAGGGCTCTGGAAACACCATATATTTT. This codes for CASSPRLQGSGNTIYF.